Each of the 8 T cell receptor beta chains below was sequenced from the same sample in a study of tumor-infiltrating lymphocytes in localized non-small cell lung cancer. The method was immunoSEQ multiplex PCR; TCRdb's version includes in-frame clones alone and lacks a portion of them. Here the sample spans around 10,000 clones, around 68% being singletons. Sequenced input: lung tumor tissue. The receptors come from a human donor with non-small cell lung cancer.

The CDR3 here is CASSLGWGDYTEAFF. The DNA for the CDR3 is TGTGCCAGCAGCTTAGGATGGGGGGATTACACTGAAGCTTTCTTT. V and J are TRBV7-9 and TRBJ1-1, with D possibly matching TRBD1 (5 bases). The CDR3 runs 15 residues. Trimming pared 1 base from V and 3 bases from J, leaving 12 bases between. Germline-derived CDR1 and CDR2 are SEHNR and FQNEAQ (reference sequence).

This chain links TRBV7-9 with TRBJ2-6, with 15 bases that match TRBD2. From germline, CDR1 is SEHNR and CDR2 FQNEAQ (reference sequence). The CDR3 covers 18 residues. After removal of 5 bases from V and 2 bases from J, the junction contained 4 bases not matched to a gene. This chain's CDR3 is CASSLGLAGGTGANVLTF. The CDR3 coding sequence is TGTGCCAGCAGCCTGGGACTAGCGGGAGGAACTGGGGCCAACGTCCTGACTTTC.

This chain uses TRBV20-1 with TRBJ2-3; D unresolved. The CDR3 has 11 residues. Germline V CDR1 and CDR2: DFQATT, SNEGSKA (reference sequence). Trimming stripped 1 base from V and 6 bases from J, with 5 bases between. CDR3 nucleotides: TGCAGTGCTAGAGGGTGGGATACGCAGTATTTT. Its translation: CSARGWDTQYF.

This rearrangement joins TRBV19 to TRBJ2-3; D possibly corresponds to TRBD2 (5 bases). Trimming stripped 3 bases from V and 8 bases from J, with 9 bases between. Per the germline V gene, CDR1 is LNHDA and CDR2 is SQIVND (reference sequence). This CDR3 region has 12 residues. The CDR3 here is CASSIFGGTQYF. CDR3 bases: TGTGCCAGTAGTATTTTCGGAGGTACGCAGTATTTT. Looking up the rest from reference TRBV19 and TRBJ2-3 gives the full variable domain: DGGITQSPKYLFRKEGQNVTLSCEQNLNHDAMYWYRQDPGQGLRLIYYSQIVNDFQKGDIAEGYSVSREKKESFPLTVTSAQKNPTAFYLCASSIFGGTQYFGPGTRLTVL.

The chain has TRBV5-1 and TRBJ2-2; unclear D gene. Trimming cost V 0 bases and J 7 bases, with 13 bases left between them. Germline V gene lookup returns CDR1 SGHRS and CDR2 YFSETQ. The CDR3 consists of 15 residues. CDR3 sequence (DNA): TGCGCCAGCAGCTTGGTCACCACAGTTGGCGGGGAGCTGTTTTTT. It specifies CASSLVTTVGGELFF.

The gene calls are TRBV5-1 and TRBJ2-1; maybe TRBD1 (5 bases). This CDR3 contains 15 residues. Between the trimmed V and J ends, which lost 4 bases and 4 bases, there was a span of 15 bases. Germline CDR1 reads SGHRS; CDR2 reads YFSETQ. This chain's CDR3 is CASSIDRPDYNEQFF. As DNA, the CDR3 is TGCGCCAGCAGCATCGACAGACCGGATTACAATGAGCAGTTCTTC.

The CDR3 nucleotides read TGTGCCAGCAGTTTAAGCCGGGACAACTATGGCTACACCTTC. Translating it yields CASSLSRDNYGYTF. The chain combines TRBV27 with TRBJ1-2, with D possibly being TRBD1 (5 bases). The CDR3 sequence is 14 residues long. V shed 2 bases and J shed 2 bases, with 9 bases lying between them. Germline assignment: CDR1 MNHEY and CDR2 SMNVEV (reference sequence).

The rearrangement links TRBV30 to TRBJ1-4; perhaps TRBD1 as D (5 bases). The V and J ends lost 8 bases and 8 bases respectively, with 9 bases between them. Germline V gene lookup returns CDR1 GTSNPN and CDR2 SVGIG (reference sequence). This CDR3 has 10 residues. CDR3 amino acids: CAVGGEKLFF. The CDR3 coding sequence is TGTGCCGTGGGGGGAGAAAAACTGTTTTTT. The full variable domain, in which reference TRBV30 and TRBJ1-4 provide the parts outside the CDR3, is SQTIHQWPATLVQPVGSPLSLECTVEGTSNPNLYWYRQAAGRGLQLLFYSVGIGQISSEVPQNLSASRPQDRQFILSSKKLLLSDSGFYLCAVGGEKLFFGSGTQLSVL.